Below, 30 T cell receptor beta chains from the same sample are listed, as sequenced in a study of T-cell reconstitution after alpha-beta-depleted transplantation in children. TCRbeta library preparation incorporated unique molecular identifiers. From the PCR reads, TCRdb called clonotypes with MiXCR, one entry per CDR3 protein. The top ten clones hold under 35% of a sample with some 120,000 distinct CDR3 sequences, approximately 10% of them seen once. Sequenced here: PBMCs, sampled before TCRalphabeta/CD19-depleted stem cell transplant. The origin of the receptors is a boy aged 2 to 10 with acute lymphoblastic leukemia, due to receive a stem cell transplant.

This clonotype showed up many times. The chain combines TRBV5-1 with TRBJ2-2; maybe TRBD2 (7 bases). The CDR3 contains 14 residues. Germline assignment: CDR1 SGHRS and CDR2 YFSETQ. With 4 bases removed from V and 7 bases from J, the gap between germline ends came to 14 bases. The CDR3 loop is CASSPRGANGELFF. CDR3 coding DNA: TGCGCCAGCAGCCCACGGGGGGCAAACGGGGAGCTGTTTTTT.

This clonotype was seen at least ten times. The V gene is TRBV5-5, the J gene TRBJ2-1; D is possibly TRBD1 or TRBD2 (5 bases each). Trimming left V 2 bases short and J 7 bases short, with 10 bases between. The CDR3 runs to 13 residues. CDR1 and CDR2 (germline): SGHKS, YYEKEE (reference sequence). CDR3: CASSFGGPNEQFF. CDR3 coding DNA: TGTGCCAGCAGCTTTGGGGGTCCGAATGAGCAGTTCTTC.

This clonotype showed up just a few times. The gene calls are TRBV12-3 or TRBV12-4 and TRBJ2-7; no definite D call. CDR3 length equals 14 residues. Trimming stripped 6 bases from V and 2 bases from J, with 14 bases between. CDR3 protein: CASRPGMGTYEQYF. The CDR3 DNA follows: TGTGCCAGCAGACCGGGCATGGGGACCTACGAGCAGTACTTC.

This clonotype was detected ten times or more. The V gene is TRBV5-1, the J gene TRBJ2-4, with 14 bases that match TRBD2. From germline, CDR1 is SGHRS and CDR2 YFSETQ. The CDR3 has 16 residues. With V trimmed by 3 bases and J by 8 bases, 7 bases remained unmatched. Here the CDR3 DNA reads TGCGCCAGCAGCTGGACTAGCGGGAGGTTTGGGGACATTCAGTACTTC. Its protein product is CASSWTSGRFGDIQYF.

At least ten counts were recorded for this clonotype. The chain carries TRBV6-1 and TRBJ2-7; 12 bases agree with TRBD2. The CDR3 covers 16 residues. Germline trimming cut 6 bases from V and 0 bases from J; bases unmatched to any gene: 6. Germline assignment: CDR1 MNHNS and CDR2 SASEGT. Here the CDR3 DNA reads TGTGCCAGCAGGCTAACTAGCGGGAGGACCTCCTACGAGCAGTACTTC. Translation: CASRLTSGRTSYEQYF.

The DNA of the CDR3 is TGCGCCAGCAGCTTGGATCGGAGGACCAGCGAAGCTTTCTTT. It specifies CASSLDRRTSEAFF. The rearrangement joins TRBV5-1 to TRBJ1-1, with D hard to call. The germline gives CDR1 SGHRS, CDR2 YFSETQ. Trimming stripped 0 bases from V and 8 bases from J, with 14 bases between. The CDR3 extends over 14 amino acids.

This clonotype occurred a few times. The genes are TRBV11-2 and TRBJ1-6; D perhaps matches TRBD1 (6 bases). V was shortened by 5 bases and J by 11 bases, with 16 bases between the two germline ends. CDR3 size: 14 residues. Germline V gene lookup returns CDR1 SGHAT and CDR2 FQNNGV. The CDR3 sequence: CASSLRDTRAPLHF. The CDR3 bases are TGTGCCAGCAGCCTCCGGGACACCCGGGCACCCCTCCACTTT.

This chain uses TRBV12-3 or TRBV12-4 with TRBJ1-6, with 7 positions matching TRBD1. CDR3 size: 14 residues. V dropped 3 bases and J dropped 10; count of bases not matched to a gene: 6. The CDR3 DNA sequence: TGTGCCAGCAGTTTGCAGGGGGGGCAATCACCCCTCCACTTT. Translated, it gives CASSLQGGQSPLHF.

This clonotype was detected only a few times. V usage is TRBV5-4 and J usage is TRBJ2-3; 9 nucleotides line up with TRBD1. The germline V gene encodes CDR1 SGHNT and CDR2 YYREEE (reference sequence). The CDR3 is 16 amino acids. J gave up 0 bases and V 2 bases, and 4 bases lay outside the gene matches. The CDR3 region is CASSFLTGGSTDTQYF. The DNA for the CDR3 is TGTGCCAGCAGCTTCCTGACAGGGGGAAGCACAGATACGCAGTATTTT.

V and J are TRBV7-6 and TRBJ1-5; D unclear. V lost 5 bases to trimming and J lost 7 bases, with 18 bases between them. Germline-derived CDR1 and CDR2 are SGHVS and FNYEAQ. The CDR3 contains 15 residues. In DNA, the CDR3 is TGTGCCAGCAGCCCGACTGGTTTGGCGACACAGCCCCAGCATTTT. It translates to CASSPTGLATQPQHF.

This clonotype was detected many times. The rearrangement joins TRBV27 to TRBJ2-3; D gene ambiguous. Germline-derived CDR1 and CDR2 are MNHEY and SMNVEV (reference sequence). V lost 6 bases and J lost 5, with 15 bases in between. CDR3 size: 14 residues. The CDR3: CASSPLGLGDTQYF. The DNA of the CDR3 is TGTGCCAGCAGCCCCCTGGGATTGGGAGATACGCAGTATTTT.

This clonotype was seen only a few times. The chain carries TRBV25-1 and TRBJ1-5, with TRBD1 matching over 8 bases. The CDR3 loop spans 16 amino acids. Germline V gene lookup returns CDR1 MGHDK and CDR2 SYGVNS. Trimming cost V 1 base and J 3 bases; bases outside gene matches: 5. CDR3 protein: CASSESKDRDNQPQHF. Written as DNA, the CDR3 is TGTGCCAGCAGTGAATCTAAGGACAGGGACAATCAGCCCCAGCATTTT.

In its sample, this clonotype was seen a few times. The chain combines TRBV11-3 with TRBJ2-1; 9 nucleotides match TRBD2. The CDR3 has 16 amino acids. CDR1 is SGHNT and CDR2 is YENEEA in the germline V gene. The junction had 10 bases not matched to a gene; V was cut back by 5 bases and J by 5 bases. The CDR3 coding sequence is TGTGCCAGCAGCCCCGTAGCGGGAGCCGGAGACAATGAGCAGTTCTTC. This encodes CASSPVAGAGDNEQFF.

The chain has TRBV6-5 and TRBJ2-7; 9 bases map to TRBD2. Germline loops: CDR1 MNHEY, CDR2 SVGAGI. V gave up 5 bases and J gave up 0 bases; unmatched junction bases: 5. The CDR3 extends over 15 amino acids. The CDR3 here is CASSHLAGRSYEQYF. CDR3 sequence (DNA): TGTGCCAGCAGTCACCTAGCGGGACGCTCCTACGAGCAGTACTTC.

This clonotype was found a few times. At one of its ends the junction is not consistent with the germline gene, which may arise from a read error. This sequence joins TRBV14 and TRBJ2-1, with 8 bases matching TRBD2. CDR3 length equals 15 residues. Germline CDR1 reads SGHDN; CDR2 reads FVKESK. CDR3 nucleotides: TGTGCCAGCAGTCAAGCGGGAGCAAGATACAATGAGCAGTTCTTC. This translates into CASSQAGARYNEQFF.

J is TRBJ1-4 and V is TRBV11-2; maybe TRBD1 (6 bases). Trimming left V 6 bases short and J 8 bases short, with 22 bases between. The CDR3 extends over 16 amino acids. Germline V gives CDR1 SGHAT, CDR2 FQNNGV. The CDR3 spells CASRRQNGGHREKLFF. CDR3 DNA sequence: TGTGCCAGCAGGCGTCAAAATGGGGGACACAGAGAAAAACTGTTTTTT.

The chain employs TRBV15 and TRBJ2-5; 7 positions agree with TRBD2. V shed 5 bases, J shed 3 bases, and the junction held 3 bases outside the gene matches. In germline, CDR1 is LNHNV, CDR2 YYDKDF (reference sequence). The CDR3 sequence is 13 residues long. This chain's CDR3 is CATSGLGEETQYF. CDR3 in DNA: TGTGCCACCAGCGGACTAGGAGAAGAGACCCAGTACTTC.

This clonotype occurred a few times. The chain employs TRBV5-1 and TRBJ2-7; D possibly matches TRBD1 or TRBD2 (5 bases each). V shed 1 base and J shed 6 bases, with 11 bases lying between them. This CDR3 has 13 amino acids. The germline V gene has CDR1 SGHRS and CDR2 YFSETQ. The CDR3 sequence: CASSLTVGTEQYF. For the CDR3, the DNA is TGCGCCAGCAGCTTGACGGTGGGGACCGAGCAGTACTTC.

This clonotype has more than one count but fewer than ten. This sequence joins TRBV6-4 and TRBJ1-6; no clear D. This CDR3 comprises 14 residues. The V and J ends lost 3 bases and 11 bases respectively, with 14 bases between them. Looked up from germline, CDR1 is MRHNA and CDR2 is SNTAGT. The CDR3 is CASSESRPEAPLHF. In nucleotides, the CDR3 is TGTGCCAGCAGTGAATCGCGGCCGGAGGCACCCCTCCACTTT.

This clonotype was recorded at least ten times. The CDR3: CASSENWGADTQYF. CDR3 DNA sequence: TGTGCCAGCAGTGAAAATTGGGGAGCAGATACGCAGTATTTT. The chain couples TRBV6-1 to TRBJ2-3; tentative D call: TRBD2 (5 bases). Trimming removed 2 bases from V and 4 bases from J, with 10 bases in between. Germline V gene data show CDR1 as MNHNS and CDR2 as SASEGT. This CDR3 contains 14 residues.

This chain uses TRBV28 with TRBJ2-5, with 8 bases lining up with TRBD1. V shed 6 bases, J shed 5 bases, and the junction held 8 bases outside the gene matches. Germline values: CDR1 MDHEN, CDR2 SYDVKM. The length of the CDR3 is 14 residues. The CDR3 reads CASRDRAPLETQYF. CDR3 DNA: TGTGCCAGCAGGGACAGGGCACCTCTGGAGACCCAGTACTTC.

About this clonotype: The conserved final phenylalanine or tryptophan is absent from the CDR3, which likely points to a read error. The chain recombines TRBV11-3 with TRBJ2-5; 9 nucleotides agree with TRBD1. The germline gives CDR1 SGHNT, CDR2 YENEEA. J gave up 5 bases and V 1 base, and 2 bases lay outside the gene matches. The CDR3 spans 14 residues. The chain's CDR3 is CASSLGDREETQYC. CDR3 nucleotide sequence: TGTGCCAGCAGCTTAGGGGACAGGGAGGAGACCCAGTACTGC.

This clonotype was picked up a small number of times. CDR3 region: CASSLEGRPNSPLHF. Here the CDR3 DNA reads TGTGCCAGCAGTTTAGAGGGACGACCGAATTCACCCCTCCACTTT. The chain couples TRBV12-3 or TRBV12-4 to TRBJ1-6; D perhaps matches TRBD1 (5 bases). The CDR3 totals 15 residues. Trimming pared 1 base from V and 7 bases from J, leaving 11 bases between.

This clonotype was seen a handful of times. The genes are TRBV10-3 and TRBJ1-6, with D perhaps TRBD1 (5 bases). Germline V gives CDR1 ENHRY, CDR2 SYGVKD. Trimming cost V 6 bases and J 3 bases, with 9 bases left between them. The CDR3 spans 14 residues. CDR3 bases: TGTGCCATCAGGGACAACTTCTATAATTCACCCCTCCACTTT. This translates into CAIRDNFYNSPLHF.

This clonotype has just a few counts. The V gene is TRBV10-2, the J gene TRBJ2-4, with 8 bases matching TRBD2. CDR3 size: 13 residues. Germline CDR1 WSHSY, CDR2 SAAADI. Losses at the gene ends were 6 bases for V and 5 bases for J; bases not matched to a gene: 3. In DNA, the CDR3 is TGCGCCAGCAGAATAGCGGGGCAAAACATTCAGTACTTC. Its protein is CASRIAGQNIQYF.

This clonotype was detected only a few times. The rearrangement uses TRBV10-2 and TRBJ1-1; 9 bases map to TRBD1. Germline V gene sequence: CDR1 WSHSY, CDR2 SAAADI. V was clipped by 5 bases and J by 4 bases; unmatched bases: 8. The CDR3 is 15 residues long. As DNA, the CDR3 is TGCGCCAGCAGTACCACGCGGACAGGGGCCACTGAAGCTTTCTTT. This translates into CASSTTRTGATEAFF.

This clonotype was seen a few times. The gene calls are TRBV7-9 and TRBJ1-6; 9 bases align to TRBD1. V lost 4 bases, J lost 9 bases, and 4 bases stayed unmatched. The CDR3 is 14 residues long. From germline, CDR1 is SEHNR and CDR2 FQNEAQ (reference sequence). In nucleotides, the CDR3 is TGTGCCAGCAGCTCGGGACAGGGAACTTCACCCCTCCACTTT. Protein product: CASSSGQGTSPLHF. The whole variable domain, remainder taken from reference TRBV7-9 and TRBJ1-6, is DTGVSQNPRHKITKRGQNVTFRCDPISEHNRLYWYRQTLGQGPEFLTYFQNEAQLEKSRLLSDRFSAERPKGSFSTLEIQRTEQGDSAMYLCASSSGQGTSPLHFGNGTRLTVT.

This clonotype was picked up a small number of times. The chain recombines TRBV20-1 with TRBJ2-5; D gene unclear. V was trimmed by 2 bases and J by 3 bases, leaving 19 bases between them. The germline V gene has CDR1 DFQATT and CDR2 SNEGSKA (reference sequence). The CDR3 loop spans 16 amino acids. CDR3: CSARFGFRWGEETQYF. The CDR3 DNA sequence: TGCAGTGCTAGATTCGGGTTTCGGTGGGGTGAAGAGACCCAGTACTTC.

This clonotype was seen a handful of times. V is TRBV28 and J is TRBJ2-1, with TRBD2 matching over 13 bases. V shed 8 bases, J shed 7 bases, and the junction held 8 bases outside the gene matches. The CDR3 spans 15 residues. Germline CDR1 is MDHEN and CDR2 is SYDVKM. CDR3 sequence (DNA): TGTGCCAGCGGATCTTGGACTAGCGGGAGTAATGAGCAGTTCTTC. As protein: CASGSWTSGSNEQFF.

The chain recombines TRBV5-1 with TRBJ2-3; D gene uncertain. Trimming pared 0 bases from V and 1 base from J, leaving 9 bases between. This CDR3 spans 15 amino acids. Germline V lookup: CDR1 SGHRS, CDR2 YFSETQ. CDR3 coding DNA: TGCGCCAGCAGCTTGGATACTGGCCGCACAGATACGCAGTATTTT. This codes for CASSLDTGRTDTQYF.